The clone carrying this T cell receptor beta chain was observed at least ten times. The sample originates from a study of blood T cells in healthy people across ages. All donors came from Russia, were Caucasian and healthy, and spanned ages about 6 to 95. The authors extracted at least 6 micrograms of total RNA per sample. A J-beta primer mix and a sample-barcoded 5' primer were used in a second PCR of about 6 to 12 cycles. Every cDNA was tagged by a template-switch adaptor with 12 random nucleotides. TCRdb used MiXCR to reprocess the 5' RACE reads, holding one entry per CDR3 protein. The sample carries 580,000 or so distinct CDR3 sequences, roughly 48% recorded once. Trimming took 5 bases from V and 7 from J, leaving 18 bases between them. The germline CDR1 and CDR2 sequences are WSHSY and SAAADI. The CDR3 extends over 15 amino acids.

The specimen sequenced was blood. This chain joins TRBV10-2 and TRBJ2-1, with unresolved D. The TCR was taken from an older man in good health. The CDR3: CASSPPGSQTNEQFF. The CDR3 DNA reads as TGCGCCAGCAGTCCACCGGGTTCACAAACGAATGAGCAGTTCTTC.